This TCR beta chain was captured by sequencing in a study of cytomegalovirus exposure and HLA in healthy donors. General study results and limits: Apparent HLA restriction characterized most CMV-associated TCR beta chains in a later analysis. Associated with HLA alleles at 0.05 false discovery rate in a later analysis were fewer than 20,000 TCR beta sequences.

This clone has just a few counts. Its antigen remains unidentified. The V gene's germline CDR1 is MDHEN and CDR2 SYDVKM. The ends were cut back, 6 bases at V and 0 bases at J, with 18 bases in the middle. The CDR3 sequence is 17 residues long. The PCR was carried out with 60 Vbeta primers and 13 Jbeta primers. The repertoire was sequenced with immunoSEQ multiplex PCR; TCRdb's copy has only in-frame clones and lacks some. The repertoire holds about 200,000 clones, with about nine tenths as singletons. The chain carries TRBV28 and TRBJ2-1; D gene ambiguous. The clonotype originates from a boy aged 2 to 9 in good health and CMV-seronegative. The sample taken for sequencing was PBMCs. DNA of the CDR3: TGTGCCAGCAGCCCCCCGGTCGAGTGGAGCTCCTACAATGAGCAGTTCTTC. The encoded protein is CASSPPVEWSSYNEQFF.